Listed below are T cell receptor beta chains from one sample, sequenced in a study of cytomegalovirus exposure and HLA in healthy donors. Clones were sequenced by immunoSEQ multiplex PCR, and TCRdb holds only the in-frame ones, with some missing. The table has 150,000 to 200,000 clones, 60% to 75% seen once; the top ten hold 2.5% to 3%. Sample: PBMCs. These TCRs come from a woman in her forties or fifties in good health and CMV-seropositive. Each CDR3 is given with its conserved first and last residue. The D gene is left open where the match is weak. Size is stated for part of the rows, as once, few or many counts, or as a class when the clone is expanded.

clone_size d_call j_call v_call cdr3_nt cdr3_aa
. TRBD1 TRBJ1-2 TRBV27 TGTGCCAGCAAACCGCTACAGGGGAAATATGGCTACACCTTC CASKPLQGKYGYTF
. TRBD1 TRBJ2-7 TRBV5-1 TGCGCCAGCACCTCAGGGACAGGGATTAGGGAGCAGTACTTC CASTSGTGIREQYF
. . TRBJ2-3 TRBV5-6 TGTGCCAGCCAGGTTACAGATACGCAGTATTTT CASQVTDTQYF
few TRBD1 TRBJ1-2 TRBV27 TGTGCCAGCAGTCTAACAGGGGGCTATGGCTACACCTTC CASSLTGGYGYTF
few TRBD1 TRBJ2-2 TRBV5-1 TGCGCCAGCAGCTCCGGGGAACAGACAGGGGTGAACACCGGGGAGCTGTTTTTT CASSSGEQTGVNTGELFF
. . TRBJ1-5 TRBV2 TGTGCCAGCAGTGACCGGGGGAGCAATCAGCCCCAGCATTTT CASSDRGSNQPQHF
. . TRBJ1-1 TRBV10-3 TGTGCCATCAGTGAGTCCCAGGGTACCACTGAAGCTTTCTTT CAISESQGTTEAFF
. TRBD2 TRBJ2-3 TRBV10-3 TGTGCCATCAGTGACGCGAGGACTAGCGGGGGAGATACGCAGTATTTT CAISDARTSGGDTQYF
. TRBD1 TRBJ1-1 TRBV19 TGTGCCAGTAGTTCGCACAGGGGGCGCGGAACTGAAGCTTTCTTT CASSSHRGRGTEAFF
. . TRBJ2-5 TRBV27 TGTGCCAGCAGTTTATTAGCAACAGAGACCCAGTACTTC CASSLLATETQYF
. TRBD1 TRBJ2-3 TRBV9 TGTGCCAGCAGCGTAGAAGGGGGCAGAGATACGCAGTATTTT CASSVEGGRDTQYF
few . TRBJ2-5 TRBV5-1 TGCGCCAGCAGCTTGGTTGGCGGGGCGTACCAAGAGACCCAGTACTTC CASSLVGGAYQETQYF
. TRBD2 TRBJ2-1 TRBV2 TGTGCCAGCAGTTATAAACCGAGAGGGACTAGCGTTTACAATGAGCAGTTCTTC CASSYKPRGTSVYNEQFF
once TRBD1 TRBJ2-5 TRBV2 TGTGCCAGCAGTGAAAGGCGACAGGGGCAAGAGACCCAGTACTTC CASSERRQGQETQYF
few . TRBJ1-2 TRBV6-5 TGTGCCAGCAGTCCGGACACCTATGGCTACACCTTC CASSPDTYGYTF
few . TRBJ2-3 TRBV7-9 TGTGCCAGCAGCTTAATCGGAGGCACAGATACGCAGTATTTT CASSLIGGTDTQYF